This T cell receptor (beta chain) was identified during a study of cytomegalovirus exposure and HLA in healthy donors. Overall study findings and caveats: A classifier reportedly called cytomegalovirus status with high sensitivity and specificity.

Samples came from healthy bone marrow donors. Researchers ran the PCR with 60 Vbeta and 13 Jbeta primers. Sequenced by immunoSEQ multiplex PCR; TCRdb stores in-frame clones only, minus some. The repertoire holds about 200,000 clones, with 70% to 80% as singletons. This clone was counted a single time. Its antigen remains unknown. The receptor was isolated from a woman in her forties or fifties in good health and CMV-seronegative. The sample consisted of PBMCs.

CDR3 sequence reads: CASSFRGQPMGNQPQHF. CDR3 nucleotides: TGTGCCAGCAGCTTTCGCGGACAGCCGATGGGCAATCAGCCCCAGCATTTT. The chain links TRBV9 to TRBJ1-5; tentatively, D is TRBD1 (6 bases). The V end lost 4 bases, the J end lost 2 bases, and 19 bases lay between the germline ends. CDR1 and CDR2 from the germline V gene are SGDLS and YYNGEE. The CDR3 has 17 amino acids.